Presented here are 26 T cell receptor beta chains from one specimen sequenced in a study of blood T cells in healthy people across ages. For the second PCR, which ran for 7 to 11 cycles, a sample-barcoded 5' primer and a J-beta primer mix were used. TCRdb fed the 5' RACE reads into MiXCR, producing one record per CDR3 protein. This repertoire shows about 800,000 distinct CDR3 sequences, roughly 25% found once; its top ten account for 3% to 4.5%. This sample was shared with a second study, whose subject was T cells of mothers and their children.

The material sequenced was blood. These receptors originate from a boy between 10 and 17 years old in good health.

This clonotype has just a few counts. This sequence joins TRBV6-5 and TRBJ2-6, with 7 bases fitting TRBD1. Germline CDR1 and CDR2: MNHEY and SVGAGI. The V and J ends lost 0 bases and 2 bases, in that order; junction bases with no gene match: 10. CDR3 length: 19 amino acids. Written as DNA, the CDR3 is TGTGCCAGCAGTTACTCGGTCGGGACAGTTTCTACTGGGGCCAACGTCCTGACTTTC. Translation: CASSYSVGTVSTGANVLTF.

The genes are TRBV5-1 and TRBJ2-5; TRBD2 aligns across 10 bases. The CDR3 runs 16 residues. The germline V gene encodes CDR1 SGHRS and CDR2 YFSETQ. Losses at the gene ends were 7 bases for V and 4 bases for J; bases not matched to a gene: 13. The CDR3 spells CASAELAGSPTETQYF. The CDR3 nucleotides are TGCGCCAGCGCCGAACTAGCGGGGTCCCCCACAGAGACCCAGTACTTC.

There are a few counts of this clonotype. The rearrangement uses TRBV7-9 and TRBJ1-4; TRBD1 is a possible D gene (6 bases). CDR1 and CDR2 (germline): SEHNR, FQNEAQ (reference sequence). The CDR3 covers 15 residues. Deletions cut 5 bases from V and 5 bases from J, with 15 bases between. CDR3 bases: TGTGCCAGCAGCGACCAGACAGGCGGGAATGAAAAACTGTTTTTT. Protein product: CASSDQTGGNEKLFF.

Points on this clonotype: The junction departs from germline at one end; a sequencing error may be responsible. The chain employs TRBV7-3 and TRBJ2-1; 7 bases line up with TRBD1. The CDR3 has 15 amino acids. Germline loops: CDR1 SGHTA, CDR2 FQGTGA. CDR3 DNA: TGTGCTAGCAGCCCAGGAGAGGGCAGGGGGAATGAGCAGTTCTTC. This encodes CASSPGEGRGNEQFF.

The genes are TRBV12-3 or TRBV12-4 and TRBJ1-2; TRBD1 agrees at 8 bases. Unmatched junction bases numbered 7, after V lost 6 bases and J lost 4 bases. This CDR3 has 14 residues. The CDR3 reads CASSEGQASYGYTF. CDR3 DNA sequence: TGTGCCAGCAGCGAGGGACAGGCTTCCTATGGCTACACCTTC.

Only a few counts were recorded for this clonotype. The chain combines TRBV14 with TRBJ2-1, with D possibly TRBD1 on 5 matching bases. This CDR3 has 17 residues. V lost 1 base to trimming and J lost 2 bases, with 15 bases between them. The germline CDR1 and CDR2 sequences are SGHDN and FVKESK. The CDR3 nucleotides are TGTGCCAGCAGCCAAGTGATAGGCAGGGCGGCCTACAATGAGCAGTTCTTC. Translation gives CASSQVIGRAAYNEQFF.

This clonotype was counted only a few times. A read error may produce the germline difference seen at one junction end. The chain has TRBV7-7 and TRBJ2-7, with 12 bases fitting TRBD2. The J call is in doubt because the DNA end fits TRBJ2-1 better. The germline V gene encodes CDR1 SSHAT and CDR2 FNYEAQ (reference sequence). There are 19 residues in the CDR3. The CDR3 reads CASSQTTSGRPGSYNEQFF. The CDR3 DNA reads TGTGCTAGCAGCCAAACGACTAGCGGGAGACCCGGCTCCTACAATGAGCAGTTCTTC.

This clonotype was observed a few times. The rearrangement links TRBV30 to TRBJ2-7, with TRBD2 identical over 13 bases. V lost 5 bases and J lost 2; bases outside the gene matches: 9. The CDR3 consists of 16 residues. CDR1 and CDR2 (germline): GTSNPN, SVGIG (reference sequence). The CDR3 nucleotides are TGTGCCTGGGGAACTAGCGGGGGGGCCGGGGCCTACGAGCAGTACTTC. Encoded protein: CAWGTSGGAGAYEQYF.

The chain combines TRBV19 with TRBJ2-3; D ambiguous. V lost 3 bases to trimming and J lost 6 bases, with 10 bases between them. CDR3 length equals 13 residues. From germline, CDR1 is LNHDA and CDR2 SQIVND (reference sequence). CDR3 bases: TGTGCCAGTAGTATTGGCCTTCCGGATACGCAGTATTTT. This encodes CASSIGLPDTQYF.

The chain uses TRBV20-1 and TRBJ2-1; D is uncertain. CDR1 DFQATT and CDR2 SNEGSKA come from the germline V gene (reference sequence). The CDR3 is 14 residues long. V was pared by 6 bases and J by 8 bases, with 20 bases between. Here the CDR3 DNA reads TGCAGTGCCCCGGTAGTAGCACCTGGGGATGAGCAGTTCTTC. Encoded protein: CSAPVVAPGDEQFF.

The chain links TRBV30 to TRBJ2-2; 7 nucleotides align to TRBD2. Germline CDR1 GTSNPN, CDR2 SVGIG (reference sequence). CDR3 length: 15 residues. The ends lost 6 bases at V and 3 bases at J; junction bases unmatched: 10. CDR3 nucleotides: TGTGCCTGTCCTCCCCGGGGGGTGTACACCGGGGAGCTGTTTTTT. Protein: CACPPRGVYTGELFF.

The chain employs TRBV7-9 and TRBJ2-5; D is unclear. CDR1 and CDR2 (germline): SEHNR, FQNEAQ (reference sequence). Trimming took off 5 bases at V and 1 base at J, with 11 bases between the two ends. This CDR3 is 14 amino acids long. The CDR3 DNA sequence: TGTGCCAGCAGCACCGCCGGAGTCCAAGAGACCCAGTACTTC. It is translated as CASSTAGVQETQYF. The full variable domain, its missing parts supplied by reference TRBV7-9 and TRBJ2-5, is DTGVSQNPRHKITKRGQNVTFRCDPISEHNRLYWYRQTLGQGPEFLTYFQNEAQLEKSRLLSDRFSAERPKGSFSTLEIQRTEQGDSAMYLCASSTAGVQETQYFGPGTRLLVL.

The gene calls are TRBV7-2 and TRBJ2-3; TRBD2 agrees at 10 bases. From germline, CDR1 is SGHTA and CDR2 FQGNSA. CDR3 length: 16 residues. V was pared by 7 bases and J by 0 bases, with 7 bases of the junction left unmatched. The CDR3 DNA is TGTGCCAGCACCCAGCGGGGGGGCGCTAGCACAGATACGCAGTATTTT. Its translation: CASTQRGGASTDTQYF. The whole variable domain, filled in from reference TRBV7-2 and TRBJ2-3, reads GAGVSQSPSNKVTEKGKDVELRCDPISGHTALYWYRQSLGQGLEFLIYFQGNSAPDKSGLPSDRFSAERTGGSVSTLTIQRTQQEDSAVYLCASTQRGGASTDTQYFGPGTRLTVL.

In its sample, this clonotype was seen a few times. The chain carries TRBV29-1 and TRBJ1-4; D is undetermined. Germline V lookup: CDR1 SQVTM, CDR2 ANQGSEA. This CDR3 is built from 14 residues. V was clipped by 4 bases and J by 4 bases, with 13 bases between them. CDR3 sequence reads: CSVGKGSGNEKLFF. The CDR3 nucleotides read TGCAGCGTTGGGAAGGGCTCGGGTAATGAAAAACTGTTTTTT.

The rearrangement uses TRBV28 and TRBJ2-3; D not resolved. Germline V gene lookup returns CDR1 MDHEN and CDR2 SYDVKM. V shed 3 bases and J shed 6 bases, with 16 bases lying between them. This CDR3 is built from 15 residues. CDR3 bases: TGTGCCAGCAGTTTTGATCCTAGGACCACGGATACGCAGTATTTT. It translates to CASSFDPRTTDTQYF.

The chain joins TRBV7-2 to TRBJ2-5; tentative D call: TRBD1 (5 bases). V shed 5 bases and J shed 4 bases, with 20 bases lying between them. Germline CDR1 SGHTA, CDR2 FQGNSA. This CDR3 comprises 16 residues. The CDR3 here is CASSLETVGVGETQYF. The CDR3 nucleotides read TGTGCCAGCAGCCTAGAGACAGTTGGGGTAGGAGAGACCCAGTACTTC.

This chain connects TRBV10-3 to TRBJ2-5; 13 nucleotides line up with TRBD2. With V trimmed by 3 bases and J by 5 bases, 6 bases remained unmatched. This CDR3 contains 16 residues. Germline loops: CDR1 ENHRY, CDR2 SYGVKD. CDR3 protein: CAISDRTSGGRETQYF. As DNA, the CDR3 is TGTGCCATCAGTGACCGGACTAGCGGGGGACGGGAGACCCAGTACTTC.

The genes are TRBV4-3 and TRBJ2-7; D may be TRBD1 (5 bases). CDR3 length: 14 residues. Per the germline V gene, CDR1 is LGHNA and CDR2 is YSLEER. V lost 1 base, J lost 5 bases, and 12 bases lay in between. Here the CDR3 reads CASSQVQGWDEQYF. CDR3 bases: TGCGCCAGCAGCCAAGTTCAGGGATGGGACGAGCAGTACTTC.

For this clonotype: A read error may explain this, as a much larger clone is one base away. The V call is TRBV5-6, the J call TRBJ2-3, with unresolved D. There are 13 residues in the CDR3. V was clipped by 0 bases and J by 7 bases, with 9 bases between them. Germline V gives CDR1 SGHDT, CDR2 YYEEEE. Written as DNA, the CDR3 is TGTGCCAGCAGCTTGGGGTCCGGGCATACGCAGTATTTT. Its translation: CASSLGSGHTQYF.

This rearrangement joins TRBV7-6 to TRBJ2-3; D not resolved. The V gene lost 4 bases and the J gene lost 6 bases, with 14 bases spanning the gap. CDR3 size: 14 residues. Germline CDR1 reads SGHVS; CDR2 reads FNYEAQ. CDR3 DNA: TGTGCCAGCAGCTCCCCTCGTGAAGCGGATACGCAGTATTTT. It encodes CASSSPREADTQYF.

The chain is built from TRBV28 and TRBJ2-7; perhaps TRBD2 as D (5 bases). Trimming took off 8 bases at V and 4 bases at J, with 9 bases between the two ends. CDR1 and CDR2 (germline): MDHEN, SYDVKM. The CDR3 is made up of 11 amino acids. The CDR3 region is CASVGSYEQYF. Here the CDR3 DNA reads TGTGCCAGCGTAGGGAGTTACGAGCAGTACTTC.

This chain joins TRBV7-2 and TRBJ2-7, with 13 nucleotides matching TRBD2. Germline values: CDR1 SGHTA, CDR2 FQGNSA. The CDR3 has 17 residues. J lost 7 bases, V lost 4 bases, and 13 bases had no gene match. CDR3 amino acids: CASSSHGGTSGIREQYF. The CDR3 bases are TGTGCCAGCAGCTCACATGGGGGGACTAGCGGGATCAGAGAGCAGTACTTC.

The CDR3 nucleotides read TGTGCCAGCAGCAACAGGGCGGCTAATGAAAAACTGTTTTTT. Translated, it gives CASSNRAANEKLFF. V is TRBV6-2 or TRBV6-3 and J is TRBJ1-4, with a weak D call TRBD1 (6 bases). The germline V gene has CDR1 MNHEY and CDR2 SVGEGT. The CDR3 runs 14 residues. Trimming stripped 6 bases from V and 3 bases from J, with 11 bases between.

This chain uses TRBV28 with TRBJ2-5, with 8 bases fitting TRBD2. Trimming cost V 3 bases and J 7 bases; bases outside gene matches: 4. In germline, CDR1 is MDHEN, CDR2 SYDVKM. This CDR3 contains 13 residues. The CDR3 here is CASSFGGGGTQYF. The CDR3 DNA reads as TGTGCCAGCAGTTTCGGGGGGGGAGGGACCCAGTACTTC.

This chain joins TRBV7-2 and TRBJ2-7; no definite D call. CDR3 length: 15 residues. Trimming removed 5 bases from V and 0 bases from J, with 14 bases in between. Germline CDR1 and CDR2: SGHTA and FQGNSA. CDR3 in amino acids: CASSPDFLGSYEQYF. CDR3 DNA sequence: TGTGCCAGCAGCCCCGATTTCTTAGGCTCCTACGAGCAGTACTTC.

The rearrangement links TRBV19 to TRBJ2-6; 8 bases are shared with TRBD1. This CDR3 comprises 15 residues. V trimming: 6 bases; J trimming: 2 bases; junction bases outside the gene matches: 3. Germline-derived CDR1 and CDR2 are LNHDA and SQIVND (reference sequence). The chain's CDR3 is CASRLQGAGANVLTF. In DNA form, the CDR3 reads TGTGCCAGTAGACTACAGGGGGCTGGGGCCAACGTCCTGACTTTC.